The rows below give T cell receptor beta chains drawn from one sample of a study of T cells in localized non-small cell lung cancer. Produced via immunoSEQ multiplex PCR; TCRdb's table is partial and in-frame only. The repertoire holds tens of thousands of clones, 87% seen once, with 15% in the top ten. Here the sequenced sample was peripheral blood, taken before any cancer treatment. All receptors come from a man aged 40 to 70 with stage I squamous cell lung carcinoma. Each CDR3 is given with its conserved first and last residue.

V gene	J gene	CDR3 protein
TRBV5-4	TRBJ2-5	CASSLGYQETQYF
TRBV5-6	TRBJ2-7	CASSLLGQGKTYEQYF
TRBV5-6	TRBJ2-3	CASSSSGGADTQYF
TRBV7-2	TRBJ1-1	CASSLPGGIEAFF
TRBV9	TRBJ1-1	CASSVDWTTEAFF
TRBV28	TRBJ2-5	CASTPPRTSGGETQYF
TRBV5-1	TRBJ2-1	CASSVRGNSYNEQFF
TRBV28	TRBJ2-7	CASSNRGTDEQYF
TRBV5-1	TRBJ2-5	CASSREVLQETQYF
TRBV30	TRBJ1-1	CAWSVNSNTEAFF
TRBV28	TRBJ1-5	CASSLASGRGGQPQHF
TRBV4-1	TRBJ1-1	CASSQDHNGGWTEAFF